This T cell receptor beta chain was documented in a study of shared clonotypes between healthy human individuals (dated by TCRdb to about 2020). Regarding the complete study: A few men and a couple of women, aged 18 to 49 years, made up the cohort. The study deeply sequenced blood TCR repertoires of five healthy adults to estimate repertoire size and the extent of clonotype sharing between individuals. Leukapheresis yielded between about 0.94 and 9.5 billion PBMCs per donor. To increase sequencing depth and limit assay-specific biases, TCR repertoire library preparation and sequencing were carried out by different laboratories using diverse techniques. For each donor, CD4 naive and CD4 memory were each given three plates, CD8 naive was given two plates, and CD8 memory was given one plate. Findings and caveats that apply to the study as a whole: Higher generation probabilities were observed for clonotypes shared by all four sorted-subset donors than for non-shared clonotypes. Estimated clonotype richness was generally larger for naive than for memory subsets. The genetic and exposure-history diversity represented was limited by the small number of donors. Even with the large sequencing depth, rarefaction of the sorted-subset datasets indicated that sequencing was incomplete. Sharing across four donors was observed for about 5% of naive CD4, around 3.5% of naive CD8, about 2.5% of memory CD4, and about 0.38% of memory CD8 clonotypes. Pairwise subsampling led to the expectation that sequencing depth would affect the degree of clonotype sharing among donors. Sampling was limited to blood, and TCR repertoires in tissue likely differ from TCR repertoires in blood.

The donors were healthy, HIV-negative adults who had no recently reported acute infections or vaccinations. Every donor was a Caucasian adult residing in Nashville, Tennessee, USA. CD4+ T cells were enriched by magnetic negative selection, after which naive cells were positively selected on CD45RA and the negative fraction was taken as the memory subset. Blood was obtained by leukapheresis, after which PBMCs were separated by Ficoll-Histopaque density gradient centrifugation and cryopreserved in liquid nitrogen vapor phase. Analytical flow cytometry was used to check the purity and quantity of each magnetically sorted T cell population. Each sorted fraction had its genomic DNA isolated and then quantified by UV absorbance on a Nanodrop 2000c. Note on this clone: Which antigen it targets is not known. Base-call qualities are not available, and no considerably larger clone is one nucleotide away.

Using the deep immunoSEQ assay, TCR CDR3 regions were amplified from genomic DNA by multiplex PCR. Extracted genomic DNA from each cell subset was spread evenly across all wells of several immunoSEQ 96-well plates, with each plate serving as a replicate. Each replicate PCR for sorted subsets received about 210 ng genomic DNA, equal to roughly 29,000 T cell genomes. Purified libraries were quantified with a Qubit 3.0 fluorometer, sized on a Bioanalyzer 2100, and re-quantified with the KAPA Library Quantification kit. A separate single-read 150-cycle Illumina NextSeq 550 flow cell was used to sequence each immunoSEQ 96-well plate. As for the original processing: Because the immunoSEQ output included only junctional sequences and no quality scores, the filtering could not be the same as the filtering used for full-length reads. To assign V/J genes and CDR3, sequences were annotated against IMGT germline references using PyIR, a Python wrapper for IgBLAST v1.9. Any read was removed if the V/J assignment was weak (E-value above 1e-6), the CDR3 was missing, or the read contained stop codons, out-of-frame junctions, or ambiguous translated residues. A V3J clonotype was defined by an identical inferred V gene, J gene, and CDR3 amino acid sequence. To compute the percentage overlap between repertoires, the number of shared unique clonotypes was divided by the size of the smaller repertoire. RTK rarefaction, the Chao1 estimator, and Recon v2.1 estimates of unobserved clonotypes were used to assess repertoire richness. For all TCRbeta clonotypes obtained by the gDNA method from a few donors, generation probabilities were computed with OLGA. Not all clones reach the TCRdb copy of this immuneACCESS table, which keeps in-frame sequences only. Checked studies attribute under half of the gap to unresolved V genes and leave the rest unexplained. Clonal size and the V and J genes are those of that table, whereas D and trimming came from the DNA. This sample lists 2 million to 2.5 million clones; 95% were detected once. The top ten hold 0.1% to 0.15% of the sample.

The clonotype comes from a man in his late teens or twenties in good health. Sequencing input: naive CD4+ T cells sorted from blood. Explained via the paper, the cell subset or site label denotes: CD45RA+ positively selected.

The DNA sequence follows: TGTGCCAGCAGCTTGGCCCGGACAGGGGGATACTACGAGCAGTACTTC. Its coded protein is CASSLARTGGYYEQYF. The chain links TRBV7-2 with TRBJ2-7; 10 of the junction bases match TRBD1. Clipping removes 3 bases from V and 3 bases from J, with 8 as the unmatched junction base count. CDR1 SGHTA and CDR2 FQGNSA are derived from the germline V gene. The CDR3 has 16 amino acids, counting the end cysteine and phenylalanine. Only the CDR3 portion is preserved as DNA: 48 bases, with reading frame beginning at the first base. The full variable domain, completed from the reference TRBV7-2 and TRBJ2-7 proteins outside the CDR3, reads GAGVSQSPSNKVTEKGKDVELRCDPISGHTALYWYRQSLGQGLEFLIYFQGNSAPDKSGLPSDRFSAERTGGSVSTLTIQRTQQEDSAVYLCASSLARTGGYYEQYFGPGTRLTVT.